This T cell receptor beta chain was retrieved from a study of blood T cells in healthy people across ages. Study-wide results and limits: The study could not conclusively compare naive and antigen-experienced cells, given its unsorted PBMCs.

The CDR3 extends over 15 amino acids. Trimming at V came to 4 bases and at J to 5 bases, leaving 11 bases not matched to a gene. Germline V gene lookup returns CDR1 SQVTM and CDR2 ANQGSEA. Concerning this clonotype itself: Its cognate antigen is unknown.

Alongside a J-beta primer mix, a sample-barcoded 5' primer served in a second PCR lasting roughly 6 to 12 cycles. TCRdb recomputed calls from the 5' RACE reads with MiXCR, one row per CDR3 protein. The repertoire has about 680,000 distinct CDR3 sequences, about 52% of them found once; the top ten carry roughly 34%. Every sample had a minimum of 6 million PBMCs isolated. The sample comprised blood. The chain links TRBV29-1 to TRBJ1-1; TRBD1 agrees at 9 bases. The receptor's source is a woman between 55 and 75 years old in good health. The CDR3 sequence is CSVAGTGSSWTEAFF. Written as DNA, the CDR3 is TGCAGCGTTGCCGGGACAGGGTCTTCGTGGACTGAAGCTTTCTTT. The whole variable domain, remainder taken from reference TRBV29-1 and TRBJ1-1, is SAVISQKPSRDICQRGTSLTIQCQVDSQVTMMFWYRQQPGQSLTLIATANQGSEATYESGFVIDKFPISRPNLTFSTLTVSNMSPEDSSIYLCSVAGTGSSWTEAFFGQGTRLTVV.